Below, 22 T cell receptor beta chains from the same sample are listed, as sequenced in a study of T cells in localized non-small cell lung cancer. Repertoires were generated with immunoSEQ multiplex PCR, while TCRdb's copy carries only in-frame clones and drops some. Here the sample spans around 1,400 clones, just under 20% being singletons. The specimen was normal lung tissue next to the tumor, collected before any cancer treatment. The receptors were sampled from a woman aged 40-69 years with stage II lung adenocarcinoma.

The chain is built from TRBV11-3 and TRBJ2-6; D gene uncertain. The CDR3 sequence is 14 residues long. V was clipped by 7 bases and J by 1 base, with 8 bases between them. In germline, CDR1 is SGHNT, CDR2 YENEEA. The CDR3 spells CASTGFSGANVLTF. Written as DNA, the CDR3 is TGTGCCAGCACCGGGTTTTCTGGGGCCAACGTCCTGACTTTC.

In its sample, this clone is large. The V gene is TRBV11-3, the J gene TRBJ1-4, with 12 nucleotides matching TRBD1. Germline V gene data show CDR1 as SGHNT and CDR2 as YENEEA. The CDR3 runs to 16 residues. V trimming: 5 bases; J trimming: 8 bases; junction bases outside the gene matches: 9. This chain's CDR3 is CASSNPGQGAREKLFF. DNA of the CDR3: TGTGCCAGCAGCAATCCGGGACAGGGGGCGCGAGAAAAACTGTTTTTT.

This clone was seen more than once but under ten times. The gene calls are TRBV6-8 and TRBJ1-5; TRBD1 matches 7 bases. The CDR3 runs 14 residues. CDR1 and CDR2 (germline): MNHGY, SAAAGT. V trimming: 5 bases; J trimming: 2 bases; junction bases outside the gene matches: 3. The CDR3 DNA reads as TGTGCCAGCAGTGGCGGACAGGGCAATCAGCCCCAGCATTTT. This sequence encodes CASSGGQGNQPQHF.

The J gene is TRBJ1-4, the V gene TRBV6-8, with 9 bases aligning to TRBD1. CDR3 length: 14 amino acids. Unmatched junction bases numbered 4, after V lost 7 bases and J lost 4 bases. CDR1 and CDR2 from the germline V gene are MNHGY and SAAAGT. The CDR3 loop is CASTEGQGNEKLFF. In nucleotides, the CDR3 is TGTGCCAGCACCGAGGGACAGGGTAATGAAAAACTGTTTTTT.

The chain recombines TRBV19 with TRBJ1-5; unclear D gene. V gave up 7 bases and J gave up 1 base, with 11 bases separating them. Germline V gives CDR1 LNHDA, CDR2 SQIVND (reference sequence). The CDR3 totals 14 residues. CDR3 nucleotides: TGTGCCAGTAAATACGGGGTGAGCAATCAGCCCCAGCATTTT. Protein product: CASKYGVSNQPQHF.

This sequence joins TRBV2 and TRBJ2-3; TRBD2 agrees at 13 bases. The CDR3 spans 17 residues. Germline values: CDR1 SNHLY, CDR2 FYNNEI. Unmatched junction bases numbered 1, after V lost 1 base and J lost 0 bases. CDR3 in amino acids: CASSEGTSGGSTDTQYF. In DNA form, the CDR3 reads TGTGCCAGCAGTGAAGGGACTAGCGGGGGTAGCACAGATACGCAGTATTTT.

This clone has just a few counts. The chain recombines TRBV5-1 with TRBJ2-5; D remains ambiguous. The V gene lost 0 bases and the J gene lost 1 base, with 13 bases spanning the gap. CDR1 and CDR2 (germline): SGHRS, YFSETQ. This CDR3 comprises 16 residues. The DNA for the CDR3 is TGCGCCAGCAGCTTGGCCATAGAGTGGTTCCAAGAGACCCAGTACTTC. It codes for CASSLAIEWFQETQYF. Supplemented by reference TRBV5-1 and TRBJ2-5, the full variable domain reads KAGVTQTPRYLIKTRGQQVTLSCSPISGHRSVSWYQQTPGQGLQFLFEYFSETQRNKGNFPGRFSGRQFSNSRSEMNVSTLELGDSALYLCASSLAIEWFQETQYFGPGTRLLVL.

The rearrangement uses TRBV5-1 and TRBJ2-7; no definite D call. This CDR3 region has 14 residues. CDR1 is SGHRS, CDR2 YFSETQ, per germline. Trimming left V 5 bases short and J 0 bases short, with 12 bases between. CDR3 region: CASRAPESSYEQYF. The CDR3 coding sequence is TGCGCCAGCAGGGCACCAGAGTCCTCCTACGAGCAGTACTTC.

Only a few counts were recorded for this clone. V and J are TRBV28 and TRBJ1-2; TRBD1 agrees at 7 bases. CDR1 MDHEN and CDR2 SYDVKM come from the germline V gene. There are 15 residues in the CDR3. The trim removed 7 bases at V and 4 bases at J, leaving 12 bases unmatched. CDR3 in amino acids: CASTTLGDSFYGYTF. Written as DNA, the CDR3 is TGTGCCAGCACCACCCTGGGGGACAGCTTCTATGGCTACACCTTC.

This clone is labeled as medium-sized (0.01 to 0.1%). The V and J genes are TRBV11-3 and TRBJ1-1; 10 nucleotides match TRBD1. The CDR3 runs to 16 residues. V gave up 5 bases and J gave up 4 bases; unmatched junction bases: 10. Germline values: CDR1 SGHNT, CDR2 YENEEA. CDR3 coding DNA: TGTGCCAGCAGCCCAGGGACAGGGGTGGGTAGCACTGAAGCTTTCTTT. Residues: CASSPGTGVGSTEAFF.

This clone was seen a few times. The chain carries TRBV9 and TRBJ2-1, with 8 bases lining up with TRBD2. The CDR3 runs to 14 residues. Unmatched junction bases numbered 9, after V lost 5 bases and J lost 8 bases. The germline V gene encodes CDR1 SGDLS and CDR2 YYNGEE. The CDR3 DNA is TGTGCCAGCAGTCTTACAGGACTAGCCCATGAGCAGTTCTTC. It is translated as CASSLTGLAHEQFF.

Judged by abundance, this clone is medium-sized. V and J are TRBV6-8 and TRBJ2-5; the D gene is possibly TRBD2 (5 bases). Per germline, CDR1 MNHGY and CDR2 SAAAGT. V lost 1 base and J 3 bases, leaving 9 bases between the germline ends. The CDR3 extends over 14 amino acids. CDR3 in amino acids: CASSYFLAEETQYF. CDR3 nucleotide sequence: TGTGCCAGCAGTTACTTCCTAGCAGAAGAGACCCAGTACTTC.

This chain connects TRBV4-1 to TRBJ1-2; a weak D match, TRBD1 (5 bases). Trimming left V 0 bases short and J 6 bases short, with 23 bases between. This CDR3 has 18 amino acids. Germline V gene sequence: CDR1 MGHRA, CDR2 YSYEKL. The chain's CDR3 is CASSQDLVREIISDGYTF. The CDR3 bases are TGCGCCAGCAGCCAAGATTTAGTCAGGGAGATAATTTCGGATGGCTACACCTTC.

V usage is TRBV29-1 and J usage is TRBJ2-1; weak D call: TRBD2 (6 bases). The length of the CDR3 is 15 residues. Germline-derived CDR1 and CDR2 are SQVTM and ANQGSEA. Trimming removed 0 bases from V and 7 bases from J, with 16 bases in between. The CDR3 coding sequence is TGCAGCGTTGAAGATGGGCGGGACCCATTAAATGAGCAGTTCTTC. Translating it yields CSVEDGRDPLNEQFF.

In this sample, this clone is medium-sized. The V call is TRBV1, the J call TRBJ2-7; the DNA was not used to check the table's D call, TRBD2. TRBV1 is listed as a pseudogene. The CDR3 runs 17 residues. DNA of the CDR3: TGCGCCAGCAGCCAATACTACCTAACTCGGGGGGAATACGAGCAGTACTTC. Its translation is CASSQYYLTRGEYEQYF.

This clone has a handful of counts. The chain combines TRBV15 with TRBJ2-2; 9 positions agree with TRBD1. The CDR3 covers 15 residues. Germline assignment: CDR1 LNHNV and CDR2 YYDKDF (reference sequence). V was pared by 3 bases and J by 5 bases, with 4 bases of the junction left unmatched. The CDR3 here is CATSSRQGGTGELFF. CDR3 bases: TGTGCCACCAGCAGCCGACAGGGGGGAACCGGGGAGCTGTTTTTT. The complete variable domain, with remaining parts taken from reference TRBV15 and TRBJ2-2, reads DAMVIQNPRYQVTQFGKPVTLSCSQTLNHNVMYWYQQKSSQAPKLLFHYYDKDFNNEADTPDNFQSRRPNTSFCFLDIRSPGLGDTAMYLCATSSRQGGTGELFFGEGSRLTVL.

By share, this clone ranks as medium-sized (0.01 to 0.1%). The chain links TRBV11-3 to TRBJ1-2; 9 bases map to TRBD1. Germline CDR1 and CDR2: SGHNT and YENEEA. The CDR3 contains 17 residues. V lost 4 bases and J lost 1; bases outside the gene matches: 10. The CDR3 DNA reads as TGTGCCAGCAGCTCCTACGGGACAGGGCCCTTTAACTATGGCTACACCTTC. Protein sequence: CASSSYGTGPFNYGYTF. Full variable domain (missing parts from reference TRBV11-3 and TRBJ1-2): EAGVVQSPRYKIIEKKQPVAFWCNPISGHNTLYWYLQNLGQGPELLIRYENEEAVDDSQLPKDRFSAERLKGVDSTLKIQPAELGDSAVYLCASSSYGTGPFNYGYTFGSGTRLTVV.

The chain is built from TRBV6-8 and TRBJ2-6; no reliable D call. CDR3 length: 14 residues. V was pared by 5 bases and J by 4 bases, with 9 bases between. Germline CDR1 reads MNHGY; CDR2 reads SAAAGT. This chain's CDR3 is CASSPGSGANVLTF. CDR3 in DNA: TGTGCCAGCAGTCCAGGATCAGGGGCCAACGTCCTGACTTTC.

This clone was recorded a few times. The chain employs TRBV6-8 and TRBJ1-5, with D possibly matching TRBD1 (5 bases). Trimming stripped 7 bases from V and 0 bases from J, with 13 bases between. CDR1 and CDR2 from the germline V gene are MNHGY and SAAAGT. CDR3 length: 15 amino acids. For the CDR3, the DNA is TGTGCCAGCACCTCGACAGACAATAGCAATCAGCCCCAGCATTTT. This codes for CASTSTDNSNQPQHF.

This clone is large. The CDR3 reads CASSPSNPDYNEQFF. CDR3 bases: TGTGCCAGCAGCCCAAGTAATCCGGATTACAATGAGCAGTTCTTC. The chain links TRBV9 to TRBJ2-1; D unresolved. CDR1 is SGDLS, CDR2 YYNGEE, per germline. The V gene lost 4 bases and the J gene lost 4 bases, with 15 bases spanning the gap. The CDR3 has 15 amino acids. The whole variable domain, remainder taken from reference TRBV9 and TRBJ2-1, is DSGVTQTPKHLITATGQRVTLRCSPRSGDLSVYWYQQSLDQGLQFLIQYYNGEERAKGNILERFSAQQFPDLHSELNLSSLELGDSALYFCASSPSNPDYNEQFFGPGTRLTVL.

The rearrangement uses TRBV6-7 and TRBJ1-1; no reliable D call. TRBV6-7 is sorted into the ORF group, with uncertain function. Deletions cut 6 bases from V and 5 bases from J, with 10 bases between. The length of the CDR3 is 12 residues. CDR3 DNA sequence: TGTGCCAGCAGCGGACCGGGGACTGAAGCTTTCTTT. It is translated as CASSGPGTEAFF.

The rearrangement joins TRBV14 to TRBJ1-2; D remains ambiguous. This CDR3 has 13 residues. The germline gives CDR1 SGHDN, CDR2 FVKESK. Between the trimmed V and J ends, which lost 0 bases and 4 bases, there was a span of 6 bases. CDR3 nucleotides: TGTGCCAGCAGCCAAGATCAGGTCTATGGCTACACCTTC. It encodes CASSQDQVYGYTF. The complete variable domain, with remaining parts taken from reference TRBV14 and TRBJ1-2, reads EAGVTQFPSHSVIEKGQTVTLRCDPISGHDNLYWYRRVMGKEIKFLLHFVKESKQDESGMPNNRFLAERTGGTYSTLKVQPAELEDSGVYFCASSQDQVYGYTFGSGTRLTVV.